The sequence of this T cell receptor beta chain was determined in a study of blood T cell repertoires in COVID-19. Study-level information: The study drew acute and convalescent COVID-19 samples from the United States, Italy and Spain. PBMCs, B-cell-depleted T cells, or T cells were the source of the cDNA or gDNA that made up the material.

Original processing notes: Nucleated cell number was recorded as an estimate derived from reference gene primer amplification. The data were produced by immunoSEQ multiplex PCR, yet TCRdb's version contains in-frame clones alone and is incomplete. V, J and clone size derive from that table, while D and trimming were established from the DNA sequence. Of 87,000 or so clones in the sample, over 75% are singletons; the top ten hold about 5%. From germline, CDR1 is LNHDA and CDR2 SQIVND (reference sequence). V dropped 5 bases and J dropped 6; count of bases not matched to a gene: 7. The CDR3 totals 15 residues.

The sequencing input was peripheral blood. The V gene is TRBV19, the J gene TRBJ1-5, with 10 bases aligning to TRBD1. The TCR comes from a woman of 80 years or more with acute or convalescent COVID-19. CDR3 protein: CASSFRTGGGQPQHF. CDR3 DNA sequence: TGTGCCAGTAGTTTCCGGACAGGGGGAGGTCAGCCCCAGCATTTT.